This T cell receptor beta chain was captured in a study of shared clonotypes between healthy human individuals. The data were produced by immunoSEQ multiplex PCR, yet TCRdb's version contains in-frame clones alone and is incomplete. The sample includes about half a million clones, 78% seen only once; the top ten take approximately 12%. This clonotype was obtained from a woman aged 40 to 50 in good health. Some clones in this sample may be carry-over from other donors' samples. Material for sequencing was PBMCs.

CDR3 DNA sequence: TGTGCCAGCAGTTTAGGGCCCGTAGGGGGCTGGGCAGATACGCAGTATTTT. This codes for CASSLGPVGGWADTQYF. The chain links TRBV28 to TRBJ2-3, with 7 bases that match TRBD1. Looked up from germline, CDR1 is MDHEN and CDR2 is SYDVKM. The V segment lost 2 bases and the J segment 4 bases; nucleotides outside the gene matches: 12. CDR3 length: 17 residues.